The 6 T cell receptor beta chains listed next were all sequenced from one sample in a study of graft-versus-host responses after intestinal transplantation. Measured with immunoSEQ multiplex PCR; TCRdb has only the in-frame clones, and not every one. The sample comprises tens of thousands of clones, around 90% of which are singletons, and roughly 0.5% rests with the top ten. For these TCRs, the target antigens are not known. Sample: unstimulated CD8+ T cells sorted from spleen or lymph node cells, taken before intestinal transplant. Receptors originate from a human donor who received an intestinal transplant.

This clone was recorded a few times. V and J are TRBV6-5 and TRBJ2-2; tentative D call: TRBD2 (7 bases). Trimming pared 8 bases from V and 4 bases from J, leaving 11 bases between. The CDR3 runs to 13 residues. In germline, CDR1 is MNHEY, CDR2 SVGAGI. For the CDR3, the DNA is TGTGCCAGCCGTAGGGGGGGCACCGGGGAGCTGTTTTTT. The encoded protein is CASRRGGTGELFF.

The chain carries TRBV7-3 and TRBJ2-1; D is possibly TRBD1 (5 bases). Per germline, CDR1 SGHTA and CDR2 FQGTGA. The CDR3 runs to 15 residues. V dropped 1 base and J dropped 0 bases, with 7 bases sitting between them. Written as DNA, the CDR3 is TGTGCCAGCAGCTTAAAGGGGCTCTCCTACAATGAGCAGTTCTTC. This translates into CASSLKGLSYNEQFF.

This clone was counted between two and nine times. The chain employs TRBV4-1 and TRBJ2-7; 7 nucleotides line up with TRBD1. Trimming took 1 base from V and 4 from J; bases not matched to a gene: 7. This CDR3 comprises 15 residues. The V gene's germline CDR1 is MGHRA and CDR2 YSYEKL. CDR3 protein: CASSQVSGGHYEQYF. CDR3 nucleotides: TGCGCCAGCAGCCAAGTCTCAGGGGGACATTACGAGCAGTACTTC.

This rearrangement joins TRBV27 to TRBJ2-7; 8 bases are a match to TRBD1. Germline V gene sequence: CDR1 MNHEY, CDR2 SMNVEV (reference sequence). The CDR3 is made up of 17 amino acids. The V and J ends lost 2 bases and 5 bases, in that order; junction bases with no gene match: 14. As DNA, the CDR3 is TGTGCCAGCAGTTTAAAGAAAACTGGACAGGGAAACCACGAGCAGTACTTC. Protein: CASSLKKTGQGNHEQYF.

The CDR3 spells CASSLVRTAVYEQYF. DNA for the CDR3: TGTGCCAGCAGTTTAGTCCGGACAGCCGTCTACGAGCAGTACTTC. The gene calls are TRBV27 and TRBJ2-7; possible D gene TRBD1, 6 bases. Trimming took 2 bases from V and 3 from J, leaving 14 bases between them. Germline V gives CDR1 MNHEY, CDR2 SMNVEV (reference sequence). The CDR3 loop spans 15 amino acids.

This clone was seen once. The chain recombines TRBV19 with TRBJ2-1, with D uncertain. V lost 0 bases to trimming and J lost 6 bases, with 15 bases between them. From germline, CDR1 is LNHDA and CDR2 SQIVND (reference sequence). CDR3 length: 16 residues. The CDR3 is CASSIDQPRRANEQFF. In DNA, the CDR3 is TGTGCCAGTAGTATAGATCAGCCGCGGCGTGCCAATGAGCAGTTCTTC.